A single sample is the source of the 2 T cell receptor beta chains below, sequenced in a study of early T cells in non-severe SARS-CoV-2 infection. MiXCR was run by TCRdb on the 5' RACE reads, yielding one entry per CDR3 protein. The table includes tens of thousands of distinct CDR3 sequences, under 15% detected once. The source material was whole blood. The receptors stem from an adult who was a healthcare worker with PCR-confirmed SARS-CoV-2 infection or an uninfected control (not recorded which).

This clonotype was detected only a few times. The chain joins TRBV4-1 to TRBJ2-5; the D is unclear. The CDR3 totals 13 residues. Trimming stripped 1 base from V and 5 bases from J, with 8 bases between. Germline CDR1 reads MGHRA; CDR2 reads YSYEKL. DNA for the CDR3: TGCGCCAGCAGCCAAGTACCCTCGGAGACCCAGTACTTC. Translation: CASSQVPSETQYF.

The chain is built from TRBV9 and TRBJ2-5; D possibly corresponds to TRBD2 (6 bases). V was trimmed by 0 bases and J by 2 bases, leaving 8 bases between them. Germline-derived CDR1 and CDR2 are SGDLS and YYNGEE. The CDR3 is 14 amino acids. This chain's CDR3 is CASSVDGSQETQYF. The CDR3 DNA sequence: TGTGCCAGCAGCGTAGACGGGAGTCAAGAGACCCAGTACTTC. Complete variable domain (other parts from reference TRBV9 and TRBJ2-5): DSGVTQTPKHLITATGQRVTLRCSPRSGDLSVYWYQQSLDQGLQFLIQYYNGEERAKGNILERFSAQQFPDLHSELNLSSLELGDSALYFCASSVDGSQETQYFGPGTRLLVL.